Following are 20 T cell receptor beta chains from one sample sequenced in a study of cytomegalovirus exposure and HLA in healthy donors. PCR involved 60 Vbeta and 13 Jbeta primers. Assay: immunoSEQ multiplex PCR; the TCRdb copy retains only in-frame clones and omits some. The repertoire consists of fewer than 250,000 clones, with more than 65% occurring once and the leading ten covering 1.8%. Material: PBMCs. These receptors came from a woman in her twenties or thirties in good health and CMV-seronegative.

V is TRBV6-1 and J is TRBJ2-5; weak D call: TRBD1 (6 bases). Between the trimmed V and J ends, which lost 4 bases and 1 base, there was a span of 10 bases. CDR1 and CDR2 from the germline V gene are MNHNS and SASEGT. The CDR3 runs to 14 residues. CDR3 region: CASSAMGAQETQYF. In nucleotides, the CDR3 is TGTGCCAGCAGTGCCATGGGGGCCCAAGAGACCCAGTACTTC.

The V call is TRBV7-9, the J call TRBJ2-5; possibly TRBD2 for D (6 bases). The J call may be wrong; the DNA end is better matched by TRBJ2-7. This CDR3 contains 14 residues. The germline V gene has CDR1 SEHNR and CDR2 FQNEAQ (reference sequence). CDR3 region: CASSPEGIAYEQYF. The CDR3 DNA reads TGTGCCAGCAGCCCGGAGGGGATCGCCTACGAGCAGTACTTC.

This chain joins TRBV4-1 and TRBJ1-5, with D possibly matching TRBD1 (5 bases). Germline CDR1 is MGHRA and CDR2 is YSYEKL. This CDR3 is 13 amino acids long. V was trimmed by 0 bases and J by 8 bases, leaving 8 bases between them. The CDR3 here is CASSQDPGEPQHF. The DNA for the CDR3 is TGCGCCAGCAGCCAAGATCCGGGGGAGCCCCAGCATTTT.

The CDR3 nucleotides read TGTGCCAGCAGCTTTGGTTCGGGTAGCGAGCAGTACTTC. This encodes CASSFGSGSEQYF. V usage is TRBV5-6 and J usage is TRBJ2-7; D is unresolved. Trimming pared 2 bases from V and 6 bases from J, leaving 12 bases between. The CDR3 has 13 residues. The germline V gene encodes CDR1 SGHDT and CDR2 YYEEEE.

This clone was observed a few times. This chain joins TRBV7-9 and TRBJ2-2; D is perhaps TRBD2 (5 bases). Germline assignment: CDR1 SEHNR and CDR2 FQNEAQ (reference sequence). The CDR3 is 14 amino acids. Trimming removed 4 bases at V and 6 bases at J, with 12 bases between. The CDR3 nucleotides read TGTGCCAGCAGCTCCTATAGCGCTCCCGGGGAGCTGTTTTTT. As protein: CASSSYSAPGELFF.

In this sample, this clone turned up a few times. The chain has TRBV27 and TRBJ2-7, with a weak D call TRBD1 (6 bases). CDR1 is MNHEY, CDR2 SMNVEV, per germline (reference sequence). V lost 0 bases, J lost 5 bases, and 11 bases lay in between. This CDR3 is 14 amino acids long. The CDR3 spells CASSLSRQVHEQYF. The CDR3 DNA sequence: TGTGCCAGCAGTTTATCCCGACAGGTCCACGAGCAGTACTTC.

This clone was seen only a few times. The gene calls are TRBV6-5 and TRBJ2-7; D is unresolved. Looked up from germline, CDR1 is MNHEY and CDR2 is SVGAGI. The CDR3 covers 13 residues. Deletions cut 2 bases from V and 5 bases from J, with 10 bases between. The CDR3 sequence is CASSYVLGDEQYF. In DNA form, the CDR3 reads TGTGCCAGCAGTTACGTTTTGGGCGACGAGCAGTACTTC.

The chain couples TRBV2 to TRBJ2-1; 12 bases match TRBD2. In germline, CDR1 is SNHLY, CDR2 FYNNEI. With 5 bases clipped from V and 6 bases from J, the junction kept 8 bases outside the gene matches. CDR3 length: 16 residues. The CDR3 nucleotides read TGTGCCAGCAGTCGGCTAGCGGGAGGGCCGGGCAATGAGCAGTTCTTC. Its protein product is CASSRLAGGPGNEQFF.

V and J are TRBV10-3 and TRBJ1-2; 8 nucleotides agree with TRBD1. Germline assignment: CDR1 ENHRY and CDR2 SYGVKD. V gave up 11 bases and J gave up 3 bases; unmatched junction bases: 11. The length of the CDR3 is 14 residues. CDR3 loop: CAGGGGQGDYGYTF. The DNA for the CDR3 is TGTGCCGGCGGAGGTGGACAGGGAGACTATGGCTACACCTTC.

The chain is built from TRBV2 and TRBJ1-5; tentative D call: TRBD1 (5 bases). CDR1 is SNHLY and CDR2 is FYNNEI in the germline V gene. With 6 bases removed from V and 4 bases from J, the gap between germline ends came to 10 bases. The CDR3 has 13 residues. This chain's CDR3 is CASRRDSNQPQHF. For the CDR3, the DNA is TGTGCCAGCAGACGTGACAGTAATCAGCCCCAGCATTTT.

In its sample, this clone was seen a few times. V and J are TRBV27 and TRBJ2-5; TRBD2 is a possible D gene (6 bases). Trimming removed 1 base at V and 2 bases at J, with 20 bases between. This CDR3 has 18 amino acids. CDR1 is MNHEY, CDR2 SMNVEV, per germline (reference sequence). CDR3 in amino acids: CASSLLSLPGLQQETQYF. The DNA for the CDR3 is TGTGCCAGCAGTTTATTGTCCCTACCGGGACTCCAACAAGAGACCCAGTACTTC.

This clone was seen only a few times. The V call is TRBV6-5, the J call TRBJ2-5; maybe TRBD2 (7 bases). Trimming stripped 2 bases from V and 4 bases from J, with 14 bases between. The germline CDR1 and CDR2 sequences are MNHEY and SVGAGI. The CDR3 runs 15 residues. The DNA of the CDR3 is TGTGCCAGCAGTTACCTGGGGGGGCGCGGAGAGACCCAGTACTTC. Translated: CASSYLGGRGETQYF.

In its sample, this clone was seen a few times. In DNA, the CDR3 is TGTGCCAGCAACCCTGGGGGAGGGAACACTGAAGCTTTCTTT. It codes for CASNPGGGNTEAFF. The chain combines TRBV2 with TRBJ1-1; TRBD1 might be the D (5 bases). This CDR3 region has 14 residues. CDR1 and CDR2 (germline): SNHLY, FYNNEI. V shed 7 bases and J shed 1 base, with 13 bases lying between them.

The rearrangement joins TRBV7-9 to TRBJ2-3, with 7 positions matching TRBD1. Germline CDR1 is SEHNR and CDR2 is FQNEAQ (reference sequence). The length of the CDR3 is 18 residues. Trimming at V came to 5 bases and at J to 2 bases, leaving 16 bases not matched to a gene. The DNA of the CDR3 is TGTGCCAGCAGCCCTAACTATAGACAGGGACGATTCACAGATACGCAGTATTTT. Translated: CASSPNYRQGRFTDTQYF.

This clone appeared a single time. The chain employs TRBV29-1 and TRBJ1-1; 7 bases align to TRBD1. The CDR3 extends over 13 amino acids. Germline loops: CDR1 SQVTM, CDR2 ANQGSEA. V shed 7 bases and J 1 base; nucleotides not matched to a gene: 6. CDR3 DNA sequence: TGCAGCGCTTCGACAGGGCGGAACACTGAAGCTTTCTTT. Translating gives CSASTGRNTEAFF.

This clone was found a few times. The chain links TRBV30 to TRBJ1-2, with no clear D. CDR1 is GTSNPN and CDR2 is SVGIG in the germline V gene (reference sequence). The CDR3 is made up of 12 amino acids. Trimming removed 3 bases at V and 3 bases at J, with 8 bases between. This CDR3 reads CAWRPRDYGYTF. The CDR3 DNA reads TGTGCCTGGAGGCCACGGGACTATGGCTACACCTTC.

This clone was found once. The chain employs TRBV11-2 and TRBJ1-1; maybe TRBD1 (5 bases). Deletions cut 4 bases from V and 1 base from J, with 10 bases between. Germline V lookup: CDR1 SGHAT, CDR2 FQNNGV. The CDR3 is 14 amino acids. CDR3 coding DNA: TGTGCCAGCAGCTACGACACAGGGAACACTGAAGCTTTCTTT. This codes for CASSYDTGNTEAFF.

This clone was recorded once. The chain employs TRBV19 and TRBJ2-5; 7 positions agree with TRBD1. The DNA end is a closer match to TRBJ2-7, so the J assignment may be wrong. Germline assignment: CDR1 LNHDA and CDR2 SQIVND (reference sequence). The CDR3 sequence is 15 residues long. The chain's CDR3 is CASSKPQGDGYEQYF. The DNA for the CDR3 is TGTGCCAGTAGTAAACCCCAGGGGGACGGCTACGAGCAGTACTTC.

Only one count was recorded for this clone. The gene calls are TRBV19 and TRBJ2-5; 7 bases agree with TRBD1. The end of the DNA is better explained by TRBJ2-7, so the J call may be wrong. Germline CDR1 and CDR2: LNHDA and SQIVND (reference sequence). CDR3 length: 12 residues. The CDR3 loop reads CASSGTAYEQYF. The CDR3 nucleotides read TGTGCCAGCTCCGGGACAGCCTACGAGCAGTACTTC.

The CDR3 loop is CASSIQDLTWGSPLHF. For the CDR3, the DNA is TGTGCCAGCAGTATACAGGACCTAACCTGGGGTTCACCCCTCCACTTT. The V gene is TRBV6-6, the J gene TRBJ1-6; D may be TRBD1 (5 bases). There are 16 residues in the CDR3. Germline loops: CDR1 MNHNY, CDR2 SVGAGI (reference sequence). The V end lost 5 bases, the J end lost 9 bases, and 20 bases lay between the germline ends.